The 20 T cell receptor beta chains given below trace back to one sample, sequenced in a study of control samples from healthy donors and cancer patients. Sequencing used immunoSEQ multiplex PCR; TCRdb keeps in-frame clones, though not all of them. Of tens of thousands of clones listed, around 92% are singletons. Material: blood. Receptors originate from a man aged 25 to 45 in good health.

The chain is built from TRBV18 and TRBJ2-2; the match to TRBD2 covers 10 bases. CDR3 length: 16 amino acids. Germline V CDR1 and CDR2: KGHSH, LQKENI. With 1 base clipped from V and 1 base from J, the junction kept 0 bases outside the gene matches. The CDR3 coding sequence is TGTGCCAGCTCACCACTAGCGGGAGGGAACACCGGGGAGCTGTTTTTT. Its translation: CASSPLAGGNTGELFF.

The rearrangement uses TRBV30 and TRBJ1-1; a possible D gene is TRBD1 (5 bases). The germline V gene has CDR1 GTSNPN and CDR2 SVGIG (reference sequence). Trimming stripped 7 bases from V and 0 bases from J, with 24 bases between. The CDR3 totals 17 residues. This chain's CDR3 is CASWPGGRAWVNTEAFF. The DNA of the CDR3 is TGTGCCTCCTGGCCCGGGGGAAGGGCGTGGGTGAACACTGAAGCTTTCTTT.

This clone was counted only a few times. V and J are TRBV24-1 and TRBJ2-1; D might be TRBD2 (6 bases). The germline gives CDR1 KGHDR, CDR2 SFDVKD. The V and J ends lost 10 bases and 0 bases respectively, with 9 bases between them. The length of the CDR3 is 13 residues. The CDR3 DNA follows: TGTGCCACTAGCGGAGACTCCTACAATGAGCAGTTCTTC. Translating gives CATSGDSYNEQFF.

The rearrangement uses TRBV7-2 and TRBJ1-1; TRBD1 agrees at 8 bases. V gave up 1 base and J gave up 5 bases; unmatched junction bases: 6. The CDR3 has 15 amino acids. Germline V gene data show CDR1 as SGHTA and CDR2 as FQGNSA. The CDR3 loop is CASSLVWTGRTEAFF. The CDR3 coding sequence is TGTGCCAGCAGCTTAGTGTGGACAGGGAGAACTGAAGCTTTCTTT.

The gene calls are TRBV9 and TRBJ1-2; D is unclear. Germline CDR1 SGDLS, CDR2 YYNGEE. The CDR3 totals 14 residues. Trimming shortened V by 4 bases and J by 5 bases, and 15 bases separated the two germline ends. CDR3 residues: CASSSNSAWYGYTF. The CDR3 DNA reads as TGTGCCAGCAGCTCCAATTCGGCCTGGTATGGCTACACCTTC.

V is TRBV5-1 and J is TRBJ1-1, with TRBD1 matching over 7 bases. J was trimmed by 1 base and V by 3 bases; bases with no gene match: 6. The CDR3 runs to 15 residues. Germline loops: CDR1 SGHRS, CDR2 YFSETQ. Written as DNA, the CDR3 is TGCGCCAGCAGCTCACACCACAGGGGGAACACTGAAGCTTTCTTT. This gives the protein CASSSHHRGNTEAFF.

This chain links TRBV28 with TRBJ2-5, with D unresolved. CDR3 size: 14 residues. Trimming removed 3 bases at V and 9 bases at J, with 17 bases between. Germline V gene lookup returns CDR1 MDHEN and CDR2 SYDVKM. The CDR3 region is CASSFPPTAAAQYF. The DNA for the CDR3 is TGTGCCAGCAGTTTTCCTCCCACGGCGGCGGCCCAGTACTTC.

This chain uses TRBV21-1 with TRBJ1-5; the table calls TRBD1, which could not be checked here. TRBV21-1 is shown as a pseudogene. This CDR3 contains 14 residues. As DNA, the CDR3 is TGTGCCAGCAGCTCCAGGCAGGGCGGCCAGCCCCAGCATTTT. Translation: CASSSRQGGQPQHF.

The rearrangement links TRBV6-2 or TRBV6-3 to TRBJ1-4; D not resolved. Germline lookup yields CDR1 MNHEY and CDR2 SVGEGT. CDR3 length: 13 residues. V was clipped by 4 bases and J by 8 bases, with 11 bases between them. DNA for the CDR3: TGTGCCAGCAGTTCCCTACACAAGGAAAAACTGTTTTTT. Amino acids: CASSSLHKEKLFF.

The CDR3 bases are TGTGCCAGCAGCGTAGCGGAGGGGCGGGGTGAAAAACTGTTTTTT. It specifies CASSVAEGRGEKLFF. The chain has TRBV9 and TRBJ1-4; D possibly corresponds to TRBD1 (5 bases). CDR1 SGDLS and CDR2 YYNGEE come from the germline V gene. The CDR3 sequence is 15 residues long. V dropped 0 bases and J dropped 7 bases, with 13 bases sitting between them.

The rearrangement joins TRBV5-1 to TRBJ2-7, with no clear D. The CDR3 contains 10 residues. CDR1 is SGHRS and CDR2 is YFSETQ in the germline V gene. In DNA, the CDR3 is TGCCCTACCCGCCCCTACGAGCAGTACTTC. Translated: CPTRPYEQYF.

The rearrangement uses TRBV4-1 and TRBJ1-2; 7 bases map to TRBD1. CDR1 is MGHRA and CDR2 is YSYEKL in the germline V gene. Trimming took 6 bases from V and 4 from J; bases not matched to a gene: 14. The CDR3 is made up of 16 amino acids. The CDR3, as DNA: TGCGCCAGCAGGACACGGGAGGAACAGGGGAGCTATGGCTACACCTTC. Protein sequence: CASRTREEQGSYGYTF.

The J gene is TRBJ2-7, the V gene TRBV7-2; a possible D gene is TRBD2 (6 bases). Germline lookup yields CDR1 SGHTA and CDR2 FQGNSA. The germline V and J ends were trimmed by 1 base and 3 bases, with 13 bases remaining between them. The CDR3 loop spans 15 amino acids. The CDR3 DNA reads TGTGCCAGCAGCTTAGAGGTCCTGCGGGACTACGAGCAGTACTTC. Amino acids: CASSLEVLRDYEQYF.

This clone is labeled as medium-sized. The DNA for the CDR3 is TGTGCCAGCAGTTACTCGGGGGGGTCCTTCTACGAGCAGTACTTC. Encoded protein: CASSYSGGSFYEQYF. The chain employs TRBV6-5 and TRBJ2-7; 7 positions agree with TRBD2. The length of the CDR3 is 15 residues. Trimming cost V 0 bases and J 3 bases; bases outside gene matches: 5. The germline V gene has CDR1 MNHEY and CDR2 SVGAGI.

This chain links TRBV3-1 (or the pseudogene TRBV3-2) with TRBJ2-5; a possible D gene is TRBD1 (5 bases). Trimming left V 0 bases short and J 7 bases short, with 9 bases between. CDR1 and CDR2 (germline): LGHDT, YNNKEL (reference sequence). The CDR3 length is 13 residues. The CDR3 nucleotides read TGTGCCAGCAGCCAAGATCGCCAGGGGACCCAGTACTTC. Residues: CASSQDRQGTQYF.

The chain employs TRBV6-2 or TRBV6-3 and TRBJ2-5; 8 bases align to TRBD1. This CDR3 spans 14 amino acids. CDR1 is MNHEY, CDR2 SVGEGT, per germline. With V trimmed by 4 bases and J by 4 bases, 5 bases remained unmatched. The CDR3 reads CASSLRQGRETQYF. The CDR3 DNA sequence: TGTGCCAGCAGTTTGCGACAGGGGAGAGAGACCCAGTACTTC.

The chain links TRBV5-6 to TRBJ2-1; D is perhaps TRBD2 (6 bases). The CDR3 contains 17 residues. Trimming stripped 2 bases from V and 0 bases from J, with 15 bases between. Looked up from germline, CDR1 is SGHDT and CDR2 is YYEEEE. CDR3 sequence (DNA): TGTGCCAGCAGCTTCTTTCTAGCGATGAGCTCCTACAATGAGCAGTTCTTC. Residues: CASSFFLAMSSYNEQFF. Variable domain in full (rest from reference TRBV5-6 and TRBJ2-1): DAGVTQSPTHLIKTRGQQVTLRCSPKSGHDTVSWYQQALGQGPQFIFQYYEEEERQRGNFPDRFSGHQFPNYSSELNVNALLLGDSALYLCASSFFLAMSSYNEQFFGPGTRLTVL.

The CDR3 nucleotides read TGCGCCAGCAGCCAAGAAGGGACAGATCAATTGGGCTACACCTTC. The encoded protein is CASSQEGTDQLGYTF. This chain joins TRBV4-1 and TRBJ1-2, with 7 bases lining up with TRBD1. The CDR3 is 15 residues long. The germline CDR1 and CDR2 sequences are MGHRA and YSYEKL. Trimming cost V 0 bases and J 8 bases; bases outside gene matches: 9.

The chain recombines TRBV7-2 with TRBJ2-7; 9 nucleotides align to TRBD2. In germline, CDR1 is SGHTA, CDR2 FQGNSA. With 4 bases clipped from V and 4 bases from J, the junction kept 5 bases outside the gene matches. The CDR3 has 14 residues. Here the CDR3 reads CASSSRGGGYEQYF. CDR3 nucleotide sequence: TGTGCCAGCAGCTCGCGGGGGGGCGGGTACGAGCAGTACTTC.

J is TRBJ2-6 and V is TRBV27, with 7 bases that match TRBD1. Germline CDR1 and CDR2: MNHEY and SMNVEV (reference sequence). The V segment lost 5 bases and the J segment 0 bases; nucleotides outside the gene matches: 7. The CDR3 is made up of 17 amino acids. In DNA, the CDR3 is TGTGCCAGCAGTACGTCCGGGACAGCCTCTGGGGCCAACGTCCTGACTTTC. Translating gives CASSTSGTASGANVLTF.